Below, 25 T cell receptor beta chains from the same sample are listed, as sequenced in a study of control samples from healthy donors and cancer patients. Data came from immunoSEQ multiplex PCR; TCRdb stores just in-frame clones and leaves some out. The sample lists approximately 140,000 clones; just under 95% were seen once. Material: blood. The receptors derive from a young man in good health.

This sequence joins TRBV5-8 and TRBJ2-5, with TRBD2 matching 16 bases. This CDR3 region has 17 residues. V lost 3 bases and J lost 1; bases outside the gene matches: 3. Germline V CDR1 and CDR2: SGHTS, YDEGEE. CDR3 nucleotides: TGTGCCAGCAGCTCCGGGACTAGCGGGAGGGCCCAAGAGACCCAGTACTTC. Amino acids: CASSSGTSGRAQETQYF.

The chain couples TRBV7-9 to TRBJ1-2; 10 bases fit TRBD1. This CDR3 is 15 amino acids long. J was trimmed by 3 bases and V by 5 bases; bases with no gene match: 6. Germline-derived CDR1 and CDR2 are SEHNR and FQNEAQ (reference sequence). DNA of the CDR3: TGTGCCAGCAGCCCGGGACAGGGGTTGGACTATGGCTACACCTTC. This sequence encodes CASSPGQGLDYGYTF.

The chain is built from TRBV7-9 and TRBJ1-1, with D perhaps TRBD1 (5 bases). Germline V gene lookup returns CDR1 SEHNR and CDR2 FQNEAQ (reference sequence). The CDR3 extends over 18 amino acids. Trimming shortened V by 2 bases and J by 0 bases, and 19 bases separated the two germline ends. The CDR3 DNA is TGTGCCAGCAGCTTACAAAACTGGGGGACGGCGATGAACACTGAAGCTTTCTTT. Protein product: CASSLQNWGTAMNTEAFF.

V and J are TRBV27 and TRBJ2-7, with 8 bases aligning to TRBD2. This CDR3 comprises 18 residues. V lost 6 bases to trimming and J lost 2 bases; unmatched junction nucleotides: 18. Germline loops: CDR1 MNHEY, CDR2 SMNVEV (reference sequence). The CDR3 bases are TGTGCCAGCAGCCTACAGGGTCGGGCCGGGAGGGCGACCTACGAGCAGTACTTC. This gives the protein CASSLQGRAGRATYEQYF.

V gene TRBV28 combines with J gene TRBJ1-2; D is possibly TRBD1 (5 bases). The CDR3 totals 17 residues. Trimming took off 7 bases at V and 3 bases at J, with 24 bases between the two ends. Germline lookup yields CDR1 MDHEN and CDR2 SYDVKM. The CDR3 nucleotides read TGTGCCAGCACCACACCCCCGGTTTGGGGGTTGGACTATGGCTACACCTTC. Encoded protein: CASTTPPVWGLDYGYTF.

This chain uses TRBV4-1 with TRBJ2-7; D not certain. CDR3 length equals 13 residues. Trimming pared 1 base from V and 3 bases from J, leaving 7 bases between. Germline values: CDR1 MGHRA, CDR2 YSYEKL. CDR3 loop: CASSQVMLYEQYF. In DNA, the CDR3 is TGCGCCAGCAGCCAAGTAATGCTCTACGAGCAGTACTTC.

The genes are TRBV19 and TRBJ2-3; 7 bases line up with TRBD1. CDR1 is LNHDA and CDR2 is SQIVND in the germline V gene (reference sequence). Trimming cost V 7 bases and J 2 bases; bases outside gene matches: 6. There are 14 residues in the CDR3. Written as DNA, the CDR3 is TGTGCCAGTATTCCTACAGGGGTCACAGATACGCAGTATTTT. Residues: CASIPTGVTDTQYF. The complete variable domain, with remaining parts taken from reference TRBV19 and TRBJ2-3, reads DGGITQSPKYLFRKEGQNVTLSCEQNLNHDAMYWYRQDPGQGLRLIYYSQIVNDFQKGDIAEGYSVSREKKESFPLTVTSAQKNPTAFYLCASIPTGVTDTQYFGPGTRLTVL.

The chain couples TRBV18 to TRBJ1-2; 7 bases align to TRBD1. Germline loops: CDR1 KGHSH, CDR2 LQKENI. The CDR3 runs to 16 residues. V was pared by 4 bases and J by 0 bases, with 8 bases of the junction left unmatched. The CDR3 is CASSLQGQPTNYGYTF. The CDR3 nucleotides are TGTGCCAGCTCACTACAGGGACAGCCGACTAACTATGGCTACACCTTC.

CDR3: CASSRDTPKYNEQFF. The CDR3 nucleotides are TGTGCCAGCTCGAGGGATACCCCCAAATACAATGAGCAGTTCTTC. This rearrangement joins TRBV27 to TRBJ2-1; D might be TRBD2 (5 bases). The CDR3 is 15 amino acids. Germline CDR1 MNHEY, CDR2 SMNVEV (reference sequence). Trimming removed 8 bases from V and 4 bases from J, with 18 bases in between.

This clone was counted between two and nine times. V and J are TRBV5-4 and TRBJ1-2; 8 bases match TRBD1. Germline values: CDR1 SGHNT, CDR2 YYREEE (reference sequence). This CDR3 comprises 15 residues. V gave up 0 bases and J gave up 5 bases; unmatched junction bases: 6. CDR3 region: CASSLGQGQIYGYTF. The CDR3 DNA reads TGTGCCAGCAGCTTGGGACAGGGGCAAATTTATGGCTACACCTTC.

This clone was found once. The genes are TRBV7-2 and TRBJ2-2; D remains ambiguous. Per germline, CDR1 SGHTA and CDR2 FQGNSA. There are 13 residues in the CDR3. Trimming took 7 bases from V and 0 from J, leaving 6 bases between them. Written as DNA, the CDR3 is TGTGCCAGCAAGGGTCCGAACACCGGGGAGCTGTTTTTT. The encoded protein is CASKGPNTGELFF.

The CDR3 sequence is CASRGQGKNEQFF. CDR3 DNA: TGTGCCAGCAGGGGACAGGGCAAGAATGAGCAGTTCTTC. V gene TRBV28 combines with J gene TRBJ2-1; 9 positions match TRBD1. This CDR3 has 13 amino acids. The V gene end was trimmed by 6 bases and the J gene end by 7 bases; junction bases not matched to a gene: 4. CDR1 MDHEN and CDR2 SYDVKM come from the germline V gene.

The chain couples TRBV28 to TRBJ2-7, with 9 bases that match TRBD1. After removal of 3 bases from V and 5 bases from J, the junction contained 20 bases not matched to a gene. The CDR3 totals 19 residues. Germline V CDR1 and CDR2: MDHEN, SYDVKM. The DNA of the CDR3 is TGTGCCAGCAGTTTTTTAATTCCCTGGGGACAGGGCCTAAAGAACGAGCAGTACTTC. Translated, it gives CASSFLIPWGQGLKNEQYF.

The rearrangement links TRBV19 to TRBJ1-1; D is possibly TRBD1 (6 bases). V lost 6 bases and J 7 bases, leaving 9 bases between the germline ends. Germline CDR1 LNHDA, CDR2 SQIVND (reference sequence). The CDR3 is 11 amino acids. The DNA of the CDR3 is TGTGCCAGTAGAACACAGGGTGAAGCTTTCTTT. It is translated as CASRTQGEAFF.

The chain is built from TRBV25-1 and TRBJ2-7, with 8 bases aligning to TRBD1. The J segment lost 1 base and the V segment lost 3 bases, leaving 5 bases of the junction unmatched. Germline CDR1 and CDR2: MGHDK and SYGVNS. CDR3 length: 15 residues. The CDR3 protein is CASSDPGQGSYEQYF. The DNA for the CDR3 is TGTGCCAGCAGTGATCCCGGACAGGGTTCCTACGAGCAGTACTTC.

The V gene is TRBV29-1, the J gene TRBJ2-1; 14 bases fit TRBD2. The trim removed 6 bases at V and 9 bases at J, leaving 4 bases unmatched. CDR1 and CDR2 (germline): SQVTM, ANQGSEA. This CDR3 has 13 amino acids. The chain's CDR3 is CSVQTSGRGEQFF. The CDR3 nucleotides are TGCAGCGTCCAGACTAGCGGGAGGGGTGAGCAGTTCTTC.

This clone was detected once. The genes are TRBV11-2 and TRBJ1-2; 9 bases fit TRBD1. J was trimmed by 1 base and V by 8 bases; bases with no gene match: 5. The CDR3 runs 14 residues. The V gene's germline CDR1 is SGHAT and CDR2 FQNNGV. CDR3 protein: CASARDRDNYGYTF. The CDR3 region has the DNA TGTGCCAGCGCCCGGGACAGGGATAACTATGGCTACACCTTC.

Note on this clone: The junction and the germline gene differ at one end; a read error may be behind it. The V call is TRBV7-9, the J call TRBJ2-5; TRBD1 or TRBD2 may be the D gene (5 bases each). There are 12 residues in the CDR3. CDR1 is SEHNR and CDR2 is FQNEAQ in the germline V gene (reference sequence). The DNA of the CDR3 is TGTGCCAGCAGCTTCGGGGTCTCCGGGACCCACTTC. Its protein is CASSFGVSGTHF.

The genes are TRBV28 and TRBJ2-2; perhaps TRBD1 as D (5 bases). Germline V lookup: CDR1 MDHEN, CDR2 SYDVKM. Trimming shortened V by 4 bases and J by 4 bases, and 13 bases separated the two germline ends. CDR3 length: 15 amino acids. The CDR3 here is CASSYGRAATGELFF. CDR3 nucleotides: TGTGCCAGCAGTTATGGCAGGGCGGCCACCGGGGAGCTGTTTTTT.

The J gene is TRBJ1-4, the V gene TRBV28, with D tentatively TRBD1 (5 bases). V lost 5 bases to trimming and J lost 3 bases, with 16 bases between them. The CDR3 extends over 16 amino acids. Germline lookup yields CDR1 MDHEN and CDR2 SYDVKM. The chain's CDR3 is CASSGGSIQSNEKLFF. CDR3 sequence (DNA): TGTGCCAGCAGTGGGGGTTCGATACAGTCTAATGAAAAACTGTTTTTT.

V usage is TRBV19 and J usage is TRBJ1-1; D is unclear. Germline V lookup: CDR1 LNHDA, CDR2 SQIVND (reference sequence). The CDR3 consists of 12 residues. The ends were cut back, 5 bases at V and 0 bases at J, with 4 bases in the middle. The CDR3 loop is CASSFVNTEAFF. DNA for the CDR3: TGTGCCAGTAGTTTCGTGAACACTGAAGCTTTCTTT.

V is TRBV14 and J is TRBJ2-7, with 9 bases aligning to TRBD1. Germline V gene data show CDR1 as SGHDN and CDR2 as FVKESK. The CDR3 loop spans 15 amino acids. V gave up 3 bases and J gave up 6 bases; unmatched junction bases: 9. CDR3 DNA sequence: TGTGCCAGCAGCCAGCAGGGGACAGGGAACCTCGAGCAGTACTTC. It translates to CASSQQGTGNLEQYF.

The rearrangement joins TRBV28 to TRBJ2-3, with no clear D. Germline values: CDR1 MDHEN, CDR2 SYDVKM. This CDR3 contains 12 residues. The germline V and J ends were trimmed by 6 bases and 4 bases, with 8 bases remaining between them. The CDR3 region is CASRLGPDTQYF. The CDR3 DNA reads as TGTGCCAGCAGGCTAGGGCCAGATACGCAGTATTTT.

The CDR3 coding sequence is TGTGCCAGCAGCTTGGCCGGAAAGGGGGCGCGGTACAATGAGCAGTTCTTC. Translation gives CASSLAGKGARYNEQFF. V usage is TRBV5-4 and J usage is TRBJ2-1, with 7 bases that match TRBD1. Germline CDR1 SGHNT, CDR2 YYREEE (reference sequence). The CDR3 loop spans 17 amino acids. With 0 bases clipped from V and 4 bases from J, the junction kept 10 bases outside the gene matches.

The chain joins TRBV5-1 to TRBJ2-2; D uncertain. The CDR3 contains 15 residues. V lost 7 bases and J lost 7, with 20 bases in between. Per the germline V gene, CDR1 is SGHRS and CDR2 is YFSETQ. This CDR3 reads CASSEVIGFLGELFF. The CDR3 DNA follows: TGCGCCAGCTCCGAGGTAATCGGTTTTCTCGGGGAGCTGTTTTTT.